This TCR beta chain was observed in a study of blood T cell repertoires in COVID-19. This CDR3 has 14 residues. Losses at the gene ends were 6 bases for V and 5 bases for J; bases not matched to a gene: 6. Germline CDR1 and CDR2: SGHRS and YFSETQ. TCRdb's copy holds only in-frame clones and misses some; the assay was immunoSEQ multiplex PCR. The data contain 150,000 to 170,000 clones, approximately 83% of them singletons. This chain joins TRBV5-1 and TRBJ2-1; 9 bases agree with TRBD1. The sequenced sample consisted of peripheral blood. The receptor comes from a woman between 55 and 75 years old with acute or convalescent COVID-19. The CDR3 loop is CASKIGTGNNEQFF. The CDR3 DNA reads TGCGCCAGCAAAATTGGGACAGGGAACAATGAGCAGTTCTTC.